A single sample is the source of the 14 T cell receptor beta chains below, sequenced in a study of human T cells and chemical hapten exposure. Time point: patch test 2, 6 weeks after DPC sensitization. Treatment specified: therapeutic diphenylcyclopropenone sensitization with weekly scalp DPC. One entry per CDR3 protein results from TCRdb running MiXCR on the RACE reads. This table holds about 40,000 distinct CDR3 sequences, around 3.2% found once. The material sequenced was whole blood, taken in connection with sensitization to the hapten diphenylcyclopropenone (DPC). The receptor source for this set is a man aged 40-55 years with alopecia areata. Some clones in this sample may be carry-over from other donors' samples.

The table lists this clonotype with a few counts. The CDR3 DNA reads as TGTGCCAGTGCGGGACAGTCGAACACTGAAGCTTTCTTT. Translation: CASAGQSNTEAFF. V usage is TRBV7-3 and J usage is TRBJ1-1; 7 bases are shared with TRBD1. The germline gives CDR1 SGHTA, CDR2 FQGTGA. The V segment lost 9 bases and the J segment 1 base; nucleotides outside the gene matches: 5. The CDR3 consists of 13 residues.

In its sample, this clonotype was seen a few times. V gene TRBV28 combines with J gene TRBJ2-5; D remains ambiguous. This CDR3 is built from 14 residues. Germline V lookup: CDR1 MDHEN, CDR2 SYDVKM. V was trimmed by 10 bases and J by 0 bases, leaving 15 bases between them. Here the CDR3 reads CATIKEWDQETQYF. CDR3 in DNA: TGTGCCACCATAAAAGAGTGGGACCAAGAGACCCAGTACTTC.

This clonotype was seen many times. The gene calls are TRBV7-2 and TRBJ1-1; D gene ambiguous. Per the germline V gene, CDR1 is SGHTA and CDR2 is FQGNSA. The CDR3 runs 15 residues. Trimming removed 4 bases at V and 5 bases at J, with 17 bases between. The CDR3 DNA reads TGTGCCAGCAGCTCCGGATCACAAATCCGGACTGAAGCTTTCTTT. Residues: CASSSGSQIRTEAFF.

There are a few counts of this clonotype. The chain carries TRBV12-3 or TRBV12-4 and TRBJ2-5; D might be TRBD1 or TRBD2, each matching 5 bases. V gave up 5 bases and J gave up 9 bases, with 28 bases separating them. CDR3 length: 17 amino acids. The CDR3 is CASSIPGNRRQARAQYF. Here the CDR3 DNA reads TGTGCCAGCAGTATCCCCGGGAACAGGAGGCAGGCCAGGGCCCAGTACTTC.

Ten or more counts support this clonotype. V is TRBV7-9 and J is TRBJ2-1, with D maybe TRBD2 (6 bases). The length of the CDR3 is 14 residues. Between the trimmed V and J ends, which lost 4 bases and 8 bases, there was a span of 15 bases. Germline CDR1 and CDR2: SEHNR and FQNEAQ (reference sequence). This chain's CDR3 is CASSSRDRGDEQFF. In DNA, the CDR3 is TGTGCCAGCAGCTCGCGGGACCGGGGAGATGAGCAGTTCTTC.

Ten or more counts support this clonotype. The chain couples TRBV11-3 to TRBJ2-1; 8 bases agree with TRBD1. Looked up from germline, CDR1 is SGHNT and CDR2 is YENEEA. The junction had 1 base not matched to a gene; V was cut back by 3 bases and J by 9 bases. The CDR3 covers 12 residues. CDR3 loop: CASSFTGGEQFF. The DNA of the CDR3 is TGTGCCAGCAGCTTCACAGGGGGTGAGCAGTTCTTC.

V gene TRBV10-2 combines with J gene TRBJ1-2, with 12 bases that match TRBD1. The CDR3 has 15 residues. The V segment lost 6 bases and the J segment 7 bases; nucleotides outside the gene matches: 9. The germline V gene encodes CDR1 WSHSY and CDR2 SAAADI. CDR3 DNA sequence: TGCGCCAGCAGAGTCGGGACAGGGGGCTCTCGTGGCTACACCTTC. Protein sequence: CASRVGTGGSRGYTF.

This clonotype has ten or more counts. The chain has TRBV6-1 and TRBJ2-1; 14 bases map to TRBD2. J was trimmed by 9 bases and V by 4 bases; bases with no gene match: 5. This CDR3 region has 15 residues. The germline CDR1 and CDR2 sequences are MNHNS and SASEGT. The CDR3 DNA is TGTGCCAGCAGTGTACCGGGACTAGCGGGAGTTGAGCAGTTCTTC. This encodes CASSVPGLAGVEQFF.

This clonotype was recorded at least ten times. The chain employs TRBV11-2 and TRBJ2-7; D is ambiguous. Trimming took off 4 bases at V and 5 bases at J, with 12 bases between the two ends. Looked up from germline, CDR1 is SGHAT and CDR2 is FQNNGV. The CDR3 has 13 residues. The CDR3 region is CASSSPGSHEQYF. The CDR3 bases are TGTGCCAGCAGCTCACCAGGTTCCCACGAGCAGTACTTC.

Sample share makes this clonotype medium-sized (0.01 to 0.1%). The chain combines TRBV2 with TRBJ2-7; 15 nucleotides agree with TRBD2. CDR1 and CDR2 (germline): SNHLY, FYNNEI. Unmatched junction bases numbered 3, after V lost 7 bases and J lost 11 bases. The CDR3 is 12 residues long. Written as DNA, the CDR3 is TGTGCCAGCACCGGGACTAGCGGGAGGAAGTACTTC. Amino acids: CASTGTSGRKYF. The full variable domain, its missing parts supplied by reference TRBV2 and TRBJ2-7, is EPEVTQTPSHQVTQMGQEVILRCVPISNHLYFYWYRQILGQKVEFLVSFYNNEISEKSEIFDDQFSVERPDGSNFTLKIRSTKLEDSAMYFCASTGTSGRKYFGPGTRLTVT.

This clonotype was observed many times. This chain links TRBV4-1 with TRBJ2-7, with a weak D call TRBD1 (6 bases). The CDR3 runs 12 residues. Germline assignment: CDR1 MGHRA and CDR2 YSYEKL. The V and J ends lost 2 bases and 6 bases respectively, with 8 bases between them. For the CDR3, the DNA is TGCGCCAGCAGCCAAACAGGGAGCGAGCAGTACTTC. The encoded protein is CASSQTGSEQYF.

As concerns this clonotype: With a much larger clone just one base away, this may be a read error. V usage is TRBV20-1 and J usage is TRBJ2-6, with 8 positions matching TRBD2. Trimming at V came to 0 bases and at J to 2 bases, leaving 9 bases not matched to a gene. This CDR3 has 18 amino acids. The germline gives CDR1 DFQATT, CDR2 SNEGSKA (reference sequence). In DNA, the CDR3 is TGCAGTGCTAGAGATAGAATAGCGGGGTACGCTGGGGCCAACGTCCTGACTTTC. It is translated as CSARDRIAGYAGANVLTF.

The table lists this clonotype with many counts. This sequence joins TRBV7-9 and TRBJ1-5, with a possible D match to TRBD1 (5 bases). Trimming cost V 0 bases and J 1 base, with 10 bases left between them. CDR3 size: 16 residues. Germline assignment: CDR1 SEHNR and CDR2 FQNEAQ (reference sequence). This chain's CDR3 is CASSLADGGSNQPQHF. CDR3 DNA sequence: TGTGCCAGCAGCTTAGCAGATGGGGGGAGCAATCAGCCCCAGCATTTT. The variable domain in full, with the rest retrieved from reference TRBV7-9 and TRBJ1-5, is DTGVSQNPRHKITKRGQNVTFRCDPISEHNRLYWYRQTLGQGPEFLTYFQNEAQLEKSRLLSDRFSAERPKGSFSTLEIQRTEQGDSAMYLCASSLADGGSNQPQHFGDGTRLSIL.

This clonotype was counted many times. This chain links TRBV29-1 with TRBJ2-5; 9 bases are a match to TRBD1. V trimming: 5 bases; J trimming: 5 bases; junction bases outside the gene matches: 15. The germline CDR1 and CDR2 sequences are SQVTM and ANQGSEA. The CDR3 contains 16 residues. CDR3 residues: CSVYKDRGSVLETQYF. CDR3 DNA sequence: TGCAGCGTTTATAAGGACAGGGGAAGTGTATTGGAGACCCAGTACTTC.